The following is a TCR beta chain sequence with its context. Its antigen is as yet unknown. The V gene end was trimmed by 4 bases and the J gene end by 5 bases; junction bases not matched to a gene: 15. The CDR3 is 16 residues long. Germline CDR1 SGHNT, CDR2 YYREEE (reference sequence). This sample stems from a study of shared clonotypes between healthy human individuals. Method: immunoSEQ multiplex PCR; TCRdb's copy keeps in-frame clones and lacks some. The data show about 1,900,000 clones, approximately 95% seen once. Study-wide results and caveats: Rarefaction revealed incomplete sorted-subset sequencing despite large depth. Clonotype sharing among donors, it was expected, would be affected by sequencing depth. Non-shared clonotypes had lower generation probabilities than those shared by all four donors. A handful of donors held 4.5% to 5% of naive CD4 clonotypes in common.

The naive CD8 subset, CD45RO-negative cells positively selected for CCR7, excluded terminally differentiated effector memory CD45RA+ cells. The source is a man aged 18 to 30 in good health. The chain combines TRBV5-4 with TRBJ2-7; TRBD1 matches 7 bases. Sequences were obtained from naive CD8+ T cells sorted from blood. CDR3 sequence reads: CASSGIGTANANEQYF. CDR3 DNA: TGTGCCAGCAGCGGAATAGGGACAGCTAACGCGAACGAGCAGTACTTC.